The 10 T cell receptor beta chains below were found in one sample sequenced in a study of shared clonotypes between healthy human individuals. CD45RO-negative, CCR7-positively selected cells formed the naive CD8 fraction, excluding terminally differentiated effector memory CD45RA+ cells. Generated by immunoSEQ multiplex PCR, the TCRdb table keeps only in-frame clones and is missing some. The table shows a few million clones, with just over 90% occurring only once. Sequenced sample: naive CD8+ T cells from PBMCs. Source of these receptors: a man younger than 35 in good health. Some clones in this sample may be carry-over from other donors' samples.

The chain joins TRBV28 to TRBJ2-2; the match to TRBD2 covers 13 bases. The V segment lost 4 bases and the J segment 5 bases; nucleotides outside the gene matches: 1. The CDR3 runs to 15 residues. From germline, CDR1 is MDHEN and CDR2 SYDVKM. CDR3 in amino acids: CASSWTSGSTGELFF. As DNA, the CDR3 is TGTGCCAGCAGTTGGACTAGCGGGAGTACCGGGGAGCTGTTTTTT.

The CDR3 reads CASSYSGQGATEAFF. The CDR3 bases are TGTGCCAGCAGTTATTCGGGACAGGGGGCGACTGAAGCTTTCTTT. J is TRBJ1-1 and V is TRBV6-5; 12 bases match TRBD1. Germline assignment: CDR1 MNHEY and CDR2 SVGAGI. V dropped 3 bases and J dropped 5; count of bases not matched to a gene: 4. The length of the CDR3 is 15 residues.

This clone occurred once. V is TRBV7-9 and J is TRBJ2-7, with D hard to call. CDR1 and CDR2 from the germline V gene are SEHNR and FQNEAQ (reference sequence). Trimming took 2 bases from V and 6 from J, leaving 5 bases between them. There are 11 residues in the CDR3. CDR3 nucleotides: TGTGCCAGCAGCTTAACCAGCGAGCAGTACTTC. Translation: CASSLTSEQYF.

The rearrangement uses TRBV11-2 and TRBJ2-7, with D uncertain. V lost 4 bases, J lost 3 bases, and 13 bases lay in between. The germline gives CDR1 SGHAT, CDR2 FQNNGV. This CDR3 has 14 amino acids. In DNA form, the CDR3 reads TGTGCCAGCAGCTCGGCCGGGCTGTTCTACGAGCAGTACTTC. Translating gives CASSSAGLFYEQYF.

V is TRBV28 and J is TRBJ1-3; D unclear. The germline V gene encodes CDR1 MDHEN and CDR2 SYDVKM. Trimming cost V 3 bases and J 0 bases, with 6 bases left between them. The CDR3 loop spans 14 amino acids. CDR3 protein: CASSLAISGNTIYF. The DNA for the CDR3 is TGTGCCAGCAGTTTGGCCATCTCTGGAAACACCATATATTTT.

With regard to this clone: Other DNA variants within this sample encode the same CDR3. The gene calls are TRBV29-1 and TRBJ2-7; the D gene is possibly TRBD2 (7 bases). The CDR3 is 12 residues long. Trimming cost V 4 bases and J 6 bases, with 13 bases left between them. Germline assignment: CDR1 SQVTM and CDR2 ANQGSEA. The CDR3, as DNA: TGCAGCGTTGTTGGGGGGGCCGGCGAGCAGTACTTC. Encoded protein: CSVVGGAGEQYF.

This CDR3 is CASSQVRGTGANVLTF. The DNA for the CDR3 is TGCGCCAGCAGCCAAGTGCGTGGGACAGGGGCCAACGTCCTGACTTTC. The rearrangement joins TRBV4-3 to TRBJ2-6; D possibly corresponds to TRBD1 (6 bases). From germline, CDR1 is LGHNA and CDR2 YSLEER. The CDR3 totals 16 residues. V was pared by 1 base and J by 4 bases, with 11 bases between.

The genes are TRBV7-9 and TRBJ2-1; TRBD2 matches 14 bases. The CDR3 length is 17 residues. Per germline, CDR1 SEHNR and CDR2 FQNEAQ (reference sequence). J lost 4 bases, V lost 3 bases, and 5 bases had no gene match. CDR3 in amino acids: CASSLGLAGDPYNEQFF. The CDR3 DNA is TGTGCCAGCAGCTTGGGACTAGCGGGAGATCCTTACAATGAGCAGTTCTTC. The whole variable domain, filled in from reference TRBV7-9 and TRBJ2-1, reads DTGVSQNPRHKITKRGQNVTFRCDPISEHNRLYWYRQTLGQGPEFLTYFQNEAQLEKSRLLSDRFSAERPKGSFSTLEIQRTEQGDSAMYLCASSLGLAGDPYNEQFFGPGTRLTVL.

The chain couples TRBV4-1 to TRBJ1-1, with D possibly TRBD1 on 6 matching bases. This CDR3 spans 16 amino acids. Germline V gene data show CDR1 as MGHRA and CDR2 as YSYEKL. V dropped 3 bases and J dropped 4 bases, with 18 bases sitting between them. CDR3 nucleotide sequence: TGCGCCAGCAGCCAGTACGCGGTTACAGGGTCCACTGAAGCTTTCTTT. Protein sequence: CASSQYAVTGSTEAFF.

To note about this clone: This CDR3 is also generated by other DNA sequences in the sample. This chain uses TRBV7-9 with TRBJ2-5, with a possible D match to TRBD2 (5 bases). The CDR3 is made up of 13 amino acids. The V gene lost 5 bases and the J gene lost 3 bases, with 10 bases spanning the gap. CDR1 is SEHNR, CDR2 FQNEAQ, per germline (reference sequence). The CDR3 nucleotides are TGTGCCAGCAGCCCGACCGGGGAAGAGACCCAGTACTTC. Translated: CASSPTGEETQYF.